This TCR beta chain was observed in a study of cytomegalovirus exposure and HLA in healthy donors. Overall study results and limits: Accurate predictions that matched the HLA-A and HLA-B alleles of most subjects were reportedly made from TCR beta sequences. As a later analysis showed, a missense DCLRE1C variant was linked to trimming of TCR beta V- and J-genes. Among CMV-associated TCR beta chains, most appeared HLA-restricted in a later analysis. Presence/absence analyses rested on an assumption that sequencing depth was roughly uniform across donors.

With respect to this clone: Its antigen remains unknown.

The PCR was carried out with 60 Vbeta primers and 13 Jbeta primers. TCRdb's table, derived via immunoSEQ multiplex PCR, lists solely in-frame clones and lacks some. This table holds over 80,000 clones, 81% found once. The sample taken for sequencing was PBMCs. The clonotype comes from a man in his forties or fifties in good health and CMV-seropositive.

CDR3: CASSYSFRAEAFF. The CDR3 nucleotides read TGTGCCAGCAGTTACTCGTTCCGTGCTGAAGCTTTCTTT. The V and J genes are TRBV6-6 and TRBJ1-1; D uncertain. The V and J ends lost 0 bases and 6 bases respectively, with 8 bases between them. The CDR3 loop spans 13 amino acids. CDR1 is MNHNY and CDR2 is SVGAGI in the germline V gene (reference sequence).